A single T cell receptor (beta chain) is shown here with its context. The sample comes from a study of beta chain features in type 1 diabetes. Background on the study: The study examined 107,917,701 sorted cells across all samples.

The CDR3 has 14 amino acids. The junction had 4 bases not matched to a gene; V was cut back by 3 bases and J by 4 bases. Germline CDR1 is SGDLS and CDR2 is YYNGEE. Isolated RNA was reverse transcribed in full, so expressed TCRB transcripts were sequenced. Sequencing was performed with immunoSEQ multiplex PCR; in TCRdb, only in-frame clones are kept and a portion is missing. The sample records around 340,000 clones, 20% being singletons. This chain joins TRBV9 and TRBJ1-2, with TRBD1 identical over 9 bases. This receptor was taken from a woman between 18 and 30 years old in good health. The sample was naive CD4+ T cells from blood. CDR3 amino acids: CASSGGQGIYGYTF. The CDR3 DNA is TGTGCCAGCAGCGGCGGACAGGGGATCTATGGCTACACCTTC. Drawing the rest from reference TRBV9 and TRBJ1-2, the complete variable domain is DSGVTQTPKHLITATGQRVTLRCSPRSGDLSVYWYQQSLDQGLQFLIQYYNGEERAKGNILERFSAQQFPDLHSELNLSSLELGDSALYFCASSGGQGIYGYTFGSGTRLTVV.